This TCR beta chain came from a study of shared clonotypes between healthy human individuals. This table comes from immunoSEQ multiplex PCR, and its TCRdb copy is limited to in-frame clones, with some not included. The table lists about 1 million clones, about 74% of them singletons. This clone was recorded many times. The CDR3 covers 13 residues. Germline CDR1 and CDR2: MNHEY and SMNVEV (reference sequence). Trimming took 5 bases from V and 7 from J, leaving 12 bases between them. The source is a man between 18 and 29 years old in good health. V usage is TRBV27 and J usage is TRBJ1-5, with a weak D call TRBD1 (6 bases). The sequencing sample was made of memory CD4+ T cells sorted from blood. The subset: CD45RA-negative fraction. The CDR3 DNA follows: TGTGCCAGCAGTGACACAGGGAGGCAGCCCCAGCATTTT. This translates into CASSDTGRQPQHF.